The next 30 T cell receptor beta chains were all read from a single sample in a study of T cell clones after liver transplantation. Clones were read by immunoSEQ multiplex PCR, and TCRdb kept only the in-frame ones, dropping some. This table holds roughly 56,000 clones, approximately 71% found once. The source material was CD4+ T cells from blood, sampled roughly 56 months after liver transplant. These receptors originate from a human patient who received a liver transplant. Some of the T cells may derive from the graft donor.

The chain combines TRBV19 with TRBJ1-4; the match to TRBD1 covers 8 bases. Germline values: CDR1 LNHDA, CDR2 SQIVND (reference sequence). This CDR3 region has 14 residues. The V segment lost 3 bases and the J segment 5 bases; nucleotides outside the gene matches: 2. The CDR3 DNA reads TGTGCCAGTAGTATGAGACAGGGGAATGAAAAACTGTTTTTT. Translation: CASSMRQGNEKLFF.

The chain recombines TRBV11-2 with TRBJ2-5; no reliable D call. Germline V gives CDR1 SGHAT, CDR2 FQNNGV. Trimming pared 5 bases from V and 1 base from J, leaving 20 bases between. The CDR3 is 17 residues long. CDR3 nucleotide sequence: TGTGCCAGCAGCCTCCGCCCGACTGGCACCGGCCAAGAGACCCAGTACTTC. Translated, it gives CASSLRPTGTGQETQYF.

This chain connects TRBV6-5 to TRBJ2-2; no reliable D call. This CDR3 is built from 13 residues. Trimming shortened V by 2 bases and J by 5 bases, and 6 bases separated the two germline ends. Germline-derived CDR1 and CDR2 are MNHEY and SVGAGI. The CDR3 reads CASSYKGTGELFF. CDR3 sequence (DNA): TGTGCCAGCAGTTACAAGGGAACCGGGGAGCTGTTTTTT.

This sequence joins TRBV15 and TRBJ1-1; the D gene is possibly TRBD1 (5 bases). The CDR3 contains 14 residues. Trimming pared 0 bases from V and 3 bases from J, leaving 8 bases between. CDR1 LNHNV and CDR2 YYDKDF come from the germline V gene (reference sequence). The CDR3 bases are TGTGCCACCAGCAGAGACAGGGTGGACACTGAAGCTTTCTTT. Its protein is CATSRDRVDTEAFF.

The chain joins TRBV4-2 to TRBJ1-1; D gene unclear. Trimming cost V 0 bases and J 8 bases, with 4 bases left between them. The CDR3 is 11 amino acids. Germline V gene sequence: CDR1 LGHNA, CDR2 YNFKEQ. DNA of the CDR3: TGTGCCAGCAGCCAAGAGGGGGAAGCTTTCTTT. Translating it yields CASSQEGEAFF.

The chain has TRBV18 and TRBJ1-5; the D is unclear. Germline CDR1 is KGHSH and CDR2 is LQKENI. V lost 5 bases to trimming and J lost 0 bases, with 8 bases between them. The length of the CDR3 is 14 residues. CDR3 sequence: CASSGLDSNQPQHF. CDR3 nucleotides: TGTGCCAGCTCAGGACTAGATAGCAATCAGCCCCAGCATTTT.

The chain combines TRBV19 with TRBJ2-6, with 8 positions matching TRBD1. Per the germline V gene, CDR1 is LNHDA and CDR2 is SQIVND (reference sequence). V lost 4 bases, J lost 5 bases, and 13 bases stayed unmatched. The CDR3 runs to 18 residues. Here the CDR3 DNA reads TGTGCCAGTAGTACGCTACCCTCCACAGGGGGTAGGGCCAACGTCCTGACTTTC. As protein: CASSTLPSTGGRANVLTF.

This clone was found a few times. V usage is TRBV2 and J usage is TRBJ2-1; TRBD2 agrees at 12 bases. CDR1 and CDR2 (germline): SNHLY, FYNNEI. The CDR3 length is 16 residues. The junction had 8 bases not matched to a gene; V was cut back by 6 bases and J by 5 bases. The CDR3 DNA follows: TGTGCCAGCAGATACCGACTAGCGGGGGCTAACAATGAGCAGTTCTTC. As protein: CASRYRLAGANNEQFF.

The chain joins TRBV7-8 to TRBJ2-7, with D unclear. This CDR3 spans 14 amino acids. The germline gives CDR1 SGHVS, CDR2 FQNEAQ. The germline V and J ends were trimmed by 5 bases and 2 bases, with 13 bases remaining between them. The CDR3 DNA reads TGTGCCAGCAGCCCACTCGCGCAGCCCTACGAGCAGTACTTC. As protein: CASSPLAQPYEQYF.

The CDR3 loop reads CASSQAGTAQFF. CDR3 in DNA: TGTGCCAGCAGCCAAGCGGGGACAGCGCAGTTCTTC. The J gene is TRBJ2-1, the V gene TRBV14, with TRBD1 matching over 7 bases. Germline V gene sequence: CDR1 SGHDN, CDR2 FVKESK. The CDR3 is 12 residues long. The trim removed 1 base at V and 12 bases at J, leaving 3 bases unmatched.

The chain has TRBV6-5 and TRBJ2-1; 8 nucleotides line up with TRBD2. This CDR3 region has 14 residues. J lost 0 bases, V lost 6 bases, and 1 base had no gene match. Germline V gives CDR1 MNHEY, CDR2 SVGAGI. The CDR3 DNA sequence: TGTGCCAGCAGCGGGGGGGGCTCCTACAATGAGCAGTTCTTC. It yields the protein CASSGGGSYNEQFF.

This clone was seen only a few times. V usage is TRBV28 and J usage is TRBJ1-6; no clear D gene. In germline, CDR1 is MDHEN, CDR2 SYDVKM. The CDR3 is made up of 12 amino acids. With 2 bases removed from V and 10 bases from J, the gap between germline ends came to 6 bases. For the CDR3, the DNA is TGTGCCAGCAGTTTACAGGAATCACCCCTCCACTTT. This codes for CASSLQESPLHF.

This chain links TRBV27 with TRBJ1-1, with 9 positions matching TRBD1. Germline V gene sequence: CDR1 MNHEY, CDR2 SMNVEV (reference sequence). The CDR3 has 19 residues. The J segment lost 2 bases and the V segment lost 0 bases, leaving 13 bases of the junction unmatched. CDR3 nucleotides: TGTGCCAGCAGTTTATCCGCGGCTGGGACAGGGAGGAGAAACACTGAAGCTTTCTTT. This encodes CASSLSAAGTGRRNTEAFF.

This clone was seen more than once but under ten times. The genes are TRBV11-2 and TRBJ2-1, with a possible D match to TRBD1 (6 bases). This CDR3 has 20 residues. V shed 0 bases and J shed 0 bases, with 21 bases lying between them. Germline V gene lookup returns CDR1 SGHAT and CDR2 FQNNGV. The CDR3 sequence: CASSLDKGHTSWSSYNEQFF. DNA for the CDR3: TGTGCCAGCAGCTTAGATAAGGGACATACATCTTGGAGCTCCTACAATGAGCAGTTCTTC.

This clone was picked up a small number of times. This chain links TRBV2 with TRBJ2-3; tentatively, D is TRBD2 (6 bases). The CDR3 consists of 16 residues. Germline V gene sequence: CDR1 SNHLY, CDR2 FYNNEI. The germline V and J ends were trimmed by 6 bases and 2 bases, with 18 bases remaining between them. In DNA, the CDR3 is TGTGCCAGCAGAGGCAAGCCTAGGACTAACACAGATACGCAGTATTTT. It translates to CASRGKPRTNTDTQYF.

This clone was counted a few times. The gene calls are TRBV7-8 and TRBJ1-1, with a weak D call TRBD1 (6 bases). This CDR3 is 18 amino acids long. The germline V gene has CDR1 SGHVS and CDR2 FQNEAQ. V gave up 5 bases and J gave up 3 bases, with 25 bases separating them. CDR3 sequence: CASSALGGRGGSDTEAFF. CDR3 DNA sequence: TGTGCCAGCAGCGCCCTTGGGGGTCGTGGGGGCTCCGACACTGAAGCTTTCTTT.

The genes are TRBV6-4 and TRBJ2-3; 8 bases match TRBD2. After removal of 3 bases from V and 1 base from J, the junction contained 3 bases not matched to a gene. Germline values: CDR1 MRHNA, CDR2 SNTAGT. CDR3 length equals 15 residues. The DNA of the CDR3 is TGTGCCAGCAGTGAGCCGGGACTAGGCACAGATACGCAGTATTTT. Its translation is CASSEPGLGTDTQYF.

The V gene is TRBV7-2, the J gene TRBJ1-5; no clear D gene. This CDR3 is 16 amino acids long. Trimming left V 3 bases short and J 6 bases short, with 18 bases between. Germline V gives CDR1 SGHTA, CDR2 FQGNSA. For the CDR3, the DNA is TGTGCCAGCAGCTTGGGTTCTCAGGTCGCGGGTCAGCCCCAGCATTTT. Its translation: CASSLGSQVAGQPQHF. The complete variable domain, with remaining parts taken from reference TRBV7-2 and TRBJ1-5, reads GAGVSQSPSNKVTEKGKDVELRCDPISGHTALYWYRQSLGQGLEFLIYFQGNSAPDKSGLPSDRFSAERTGGSVSTLTIQRTQQEDSAVYLCASSLGSQVAGQPQHFGDGTRLSIL.

The J gene is TRBJ2-2, the V gene TRBV2; a weak D match, TRBD1 (5 bases). Germline CDR1 and CDR2: SNHLY and FYNNEI. Trimming removed 7 bases at V and 1 base at J, with 10 bases between. There are 14 residues in the CDR3. CDR3 residues: CASTRTQNTGELFF. CDR3 DNA: TGTGCCAGCACCAGGACACAGAACACCGGGGAGCTGTTTTTT.

V usage is TRBV7-3 and J usage is TRBJ2-1; TRBD1 is a possible D gene (5 bases). Trimming shortened V by 8 bases and J by 7 bases, and 12 bases separated the two germline ends. The germline V gene encodes CDR1 SGHTA and CDR2 FQGTGA. CDR3 size: 12 residues. The CDR3 DNA is TGTGCCAGCGCCCTGGGGCATAATGAGCAGTTCTTC. Translating gives CASALGHNEQFF.

This rearrangement joins TRBV28 to TRBJ2-7; D gene unclear. Germline CDR1 MDHEN, CDR2 SYDVKM. The CDR3 is 14 amino acids. The V end lost 5 bases, the J end lost 0 bases, and 11 bases lay between the germline ends. CDR3 region: CASSGDTLSYEQYF. CDR3 DNA sequence: TGTGCCAGCAGTGGTGACACGCTCTCCTACGAGCAGTACTTC. The full variable domain, completed using reference TRBV28 and TRBJ2-7, is DVKVTQSSRYLVKRTGEKVFLECVQDMDHENMFWYRQDPGLGLRLIYFSYDVKMKEKGDIPEGYSVSREKKERFSLILESASTNQTSMYLCASSGDTLSYEQYFGPGTRLTVT.

The V call is TRBV4-1, the J call TRBJ2-1, with TRBD2 matching over 7 bases. Germline V CDR1 and CDR2: MGHRA, YSYEKL. Unmatched junction bases numbered 10, after V lost 2 bases and J lost 6 bases. This CDR3 has 16 residues. CDR3 sequence: CASSQPLAPAVNEQFF. Here the CDR3 DNA reads TGCGCCAGCAGCCAACCACTAGCGCCGGCCGTCAATGAGCAGTTCTTC.

This rearrangement joins TRBV7-2 to TRBJ2-7; TRBD2 is a possible D gene (5 bases). Deletions cut 1 base from V and 0 bases from J, with 7 bases between. The CDR3 runs 14 residues. Looked up from germline, CDR1 is SGHTA and CDR2 is FQGNSA. CDR3 residues: CASSLDGSSYEQYF. In DNA, the CDR3 is TGTGCCAGCAGCTTAGATGGGAGCTCCTACGAGCAGTACTTC.

This chain connects TRBV5-1 to TRBJ2-2; tentatively, D is TRBD1 (5 bases). V was shortened by 4 bases and J by 3 bases, with 13 bases between the two germline ends. The CDR3 is 15 amino acids. Germline V lookup: CDR1 SGHRS, CDR2 YFSETQ. CDR3 sequence: CASSPQGPDTGELFF. CDR3 DNA: TGCGCCAGCAGCCCGCAGGGTCCCGACACCGGGGAGCTGTTTTTT.

V and J are TRBV2 and TRBJ2-2, with 9 bases lining up with TRBD1. The CDR3 consists of 16 residues. Per germline, CDR1 SNHLY and CDR2 FYNNEI. V shed 8 bases, J shed 5 bases, and the junction held 12 bases outside the gene matches. Here the CDR3 reads CASSQLGQGRTGELFF. The CDR3 bases are TGTGCCAGCTCCCAACTGGGACAGGGAAGGACCGGGGAGCTGTTTTTT.

The chain is built from TRBV5-1 and TRBJ1-1; 11 bases align to TRBD1. CDR1 and CDR2 (germline): SGHRS, YFSETQ. The CDR3 loop spans 16 amino acids. Trimming took 4 bases from V and 4 from J; bases not matched to a gene: 9. CDR3 region: CASSVRTGGDGTEAFF. Here the CDR3 DNA reads TGCGCCAGCAGCGTACGGACAGGGGGCGATGGCACTGAAGCTTTCTTT.

The chain couples TRBV28 to TRBJ1-5; 7 nucleotides agree with TRBD1. The CDR3 runs to 13 residues. Per germline, CDR1 MDHEN and CDR2 SYDVKM. V trimming: 8 bases; J trimming: 5 bases; junction bases outside the gene matches: 6. CDR3: CASLRDSYQPQHF. The DNA for the CDR3 is TGTGCCAGCCTGCGGGACAGTTATCAGCCCCAGCATTTT.

V and J are TRBV28 and TRBJ1-1; no clear D. CDR3 length: 15 residues. CDR1 is MDHEN, CDR2 SYDVKM, per germline. The ends were cut back, 2 bases at V and 1 base at J, with 11 bases in the middle. The DNA for the CDR3 is TGTGCCAGCAGTTTAACGGCAGCTTCGAACACTGAAGCTTTCTTT. This sequence encodes CASSLTAASNTEAFF.

In its sample, this clone was seen once. This rearrangement joins TRBV10-2 to TRBJ1-6, with a weak D call TRBD1 (6 bases). The CDR3 loop spans 17 amino acids. With 0 bases removed from V and 5 bases from J, the gap between germline ends came to 14 bases. Germline V gene data show CDR1 as WSHSY and CDR2 as SAAADI. The CDR3 here is CASSESTSGADNSPLHF. In DNA, the CDR3 is TGCGCCAGCAGTGAGTCCACTTCAGGGGCCGATAATTCACCCCTCCACTTT.

The chain carries TRBV2 and TRBJ1-6, with D perhaps TRBD1 (5 bases). The length of the CDR3 is 15 residues. The germline V and J ends were trimmed by 8 bases and 5 bases, with 16 bases remaining between them. Per germline, CDR1 SNHLY and CDR2 FYNNEI. In DNA, the CDR3 is TGTGCCAGCTCGCCCCGACAGACTGATAATTCACCCCTCCACTTT. Translation gives CASSPRQTDNSPLHF.